One and the same sample provided the 8 T cell receptor beta chains below, sequenced in a study of blood T cell repertoires in COVID-19. Libraries were prepared by immunoSEQ multiplex PCR; TCRdb keeps only in-frame clonotypes and omits some of them. The sample lists about 49,000 clones, 75% to 90% occurring once. The sequencing sample was made of peripheral blood. These receptors were taken from a woman older than 75 with COVID-19, enrolled during active disease.

Here the CDR3 reads CASSLGSGETQYF. The CDR3 nucleotides read TGCGCCAGCAGCTTGGGTAGCGGGGAGACCCAGTACTTC. The chain couples TRBV5-1 to TRBJ2-5, with 7 bases that match TRBD2. Germline CDR1 is SGHRS and CDR2 is YFSETQ. CDR3 length: 13 amino acids. With 0 bases clipped from V and 5 bases from J, the junction kept 1 base outside the gene matches.

This clone was detected only once. This chain links TRBV3-1 (or the pseudogene TRBV3-2) with TRBJ1-5; D unclear. This CDR3 has 12 residues. The germline gives CDR1 LGHDT, CDR2 YNNKEL (reference sequence). With 4 bases removed from V and 3 bases from J, the gap between germline ends came to 4 bases. The DNA for the CDR3 is TGTGCCAGCAGCCGACACAATCAGCCCCAGCATTTT. This gives the protein CASSRHNQPQHF.

This clone was recorded only once. The chain uses TRBV30 and TRBJ1-3; D possibly corresponds to TRBD1 (6 bases). Between the trimmed V and J ends, which lost 1 base and 3 bases, there was a span of 13 bases. The germline CDR1 and CDR2 sequences are GTSNPN and SVGIG (reference sequence). The CDR3 covers 15 residues. In nucleotides, the CDR3 is TGTGCCTGGAGTGCGAACAGGGCCTTTGGAAACACCATATATTTT. Protein product: CAWSANRAFGNTIYF.

The V gene is TRBV24-1, the J gene TRBJ2-5; 10 nucleotides line up with TRBD1. CDR1 is KGHDR and CDR2 is SFDVKD in the germline V gene. The CDR3 runs 16 residues. Trimming at V came to 5 bases and at J to 3 bases, leaving 8 bases not matched to a gene. The CDR3 loop reads CATSGTGTGVEETQYF. The CDR3 coding sequence is TGTGCCACCAGTGGGACGGGGACAGGGGTCGAAGAGACCCAGTACTTC.

The V gene is TRBV19, the J gene TRBJ1-4; D not certain. This CDR3 comprises 15 residues. V shed 6 bases and J shed 6 bases, with 17 bases lying between them. Germline values: CDR1 LNHDA, CDR2 SQIVND (reference sequence). The CDR3 DNA reads as TGTGCCAGTAGAGCGTGGCGGAACCAATATGAAAAACTGTTTTTT. Its translation is CASRAWRNQYEKLFF.

The count of this clone is one. The chain uses TRBV4-1 and TRBJ2-7; 11 bases agree with TRBD2. CDR1 MGHRA and CDR2 YSYEKL come from the germline V gene. Trimming cost V 6 bases and J 0 bases; bases outside gene matches: 4. The CDR3 extends over 15 amino acids. CDR3: CASRLAGGNSYEQYF. As DNA, the CDR3 is TGCGCCAGCAGGCTAGCGGGGGGAAACTCCTACGAGCAGTACTTC.

Here the CDR3 reads CASSRTGRNQPQHF. The CDR3 DNA sequence: TGTGCCAGCAGCCGGACAGGGCGGAATCAGCCCCAGCATTTT. The chain recombines TRBV27 with TRBJ1-5; 8 bases align to TRBD1. This CDR3 is built from 14 residues. Germline V gene sequence: CDR1 MNHEY, CDR2 SMNVEV (reference sequence). Trimming removed 6 bases from V and 4 bases from J; junction bases left unmatched: 5.

The genes are TRBV19 and TRBJ1-4, with 7 bases lining up with TRBD1. Germline V gene data show CDR1 as LNHDA and CDR2 as SQIVND (reference sequence). The CDR3 extends over 15 amino acids. The ends lost 4 bases at V and 5 bases at J; junction bases unmatched: 7. CDR3 sequence reads: CASSTWQGGNEKLFF. CDR3 nucleotide sequence: TGTGCCAGTAGTACCTGGCAGGGGGGAAATGAAAAACTGTTTTTT.